A single T cell receptor (beta chain) is shown here with its context. The record originates from a study of T cell responses to AZD1222 COVID-19 vaccine. Using immunoSEQ multiplex PCR, the repertoire was profiled, and TCRdb retains in-frame clones only, with some absent. The sample has 65,000 to 75,000 clones, 84% seen once. Germline CDR1 reads SGHTA; CDR2 reads FQGTGA. With 5 bases clipped from V and 2 bases from J, the junction kept 14 bases outside the gene matches. This CDR3 is 18 amino acids long. The V call is TRBV7-3, the J call TRBJ2-1; 8 positions agree with TRBD2. The sequence was obtained from an adult in good health. The sample consisted of peripheral blood, taken on day 0 of AZD1222 vaccination. The CDR3 DNA is TGTGCCAGCAGCCCCCAACCCCACGGGGGGGCCGCCTACAATGAGCAGTTCTTC. Translated, it gives CASSPQPHGGAAYNEQFF.